This entry features one T cell receptor (beta chain) sequence. The record originates from a study of blood T cell repertoires in COVID-19. Measured with immunoSEQ multiplex PCR; TCRdb has only the in-frame clones, and not every one. The sample lists 230,000 or so clones, over 80% occurring once. In germline, CDR1 is MNHEY, CDR2 SVGAGI. The CDR3 sequence is 14 residues long. Between the trimmed V and J ends, which lost 6 bases and 6 bases, there was a span of 15 bases. This rearrangement joins TRBV6-5 to TRBJ2-1, with a weak D call TRBD2 (6 bases). Material: peripheral blood. This TCR came from a human donor in a cohort sampled during active COVID-19. CDR3 bases: TGTGCCAGCAGCAAAACGGGACTCGCCAATGAGCAGTTCTTC. It specifies CASSKTGLANEQFF.